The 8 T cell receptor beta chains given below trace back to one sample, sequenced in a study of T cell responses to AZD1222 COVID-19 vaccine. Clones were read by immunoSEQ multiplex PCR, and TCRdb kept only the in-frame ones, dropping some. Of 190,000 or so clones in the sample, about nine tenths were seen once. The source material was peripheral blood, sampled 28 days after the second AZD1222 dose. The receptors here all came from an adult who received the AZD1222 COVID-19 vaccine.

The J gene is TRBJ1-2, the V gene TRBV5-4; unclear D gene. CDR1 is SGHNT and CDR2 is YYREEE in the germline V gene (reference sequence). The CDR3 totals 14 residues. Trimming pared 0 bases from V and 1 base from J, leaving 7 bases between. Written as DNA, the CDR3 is TGTGCCAGCAGCTTGGCTCCGGGTAACTATGGCTACACCTTC. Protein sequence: CASSLAPGNYGYTF.

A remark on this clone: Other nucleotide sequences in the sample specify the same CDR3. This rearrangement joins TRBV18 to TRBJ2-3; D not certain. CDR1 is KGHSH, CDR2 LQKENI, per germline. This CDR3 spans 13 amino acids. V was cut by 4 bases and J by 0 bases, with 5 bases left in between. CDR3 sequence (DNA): TGTGCCAGCTCACTCGACAGCACAGATACGCAGTATTTT. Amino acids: CASSLDSTDTQYF.

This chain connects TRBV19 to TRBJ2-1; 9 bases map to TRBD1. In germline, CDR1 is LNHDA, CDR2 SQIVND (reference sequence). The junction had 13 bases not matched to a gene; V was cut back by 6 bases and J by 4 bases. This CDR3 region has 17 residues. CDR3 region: CASRPTPGQGRYNEQFF. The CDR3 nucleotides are TGTGCCAGTAGACCTACCCCGGGACAGGGTCGTTACAATGAGCAGTTCTTC.

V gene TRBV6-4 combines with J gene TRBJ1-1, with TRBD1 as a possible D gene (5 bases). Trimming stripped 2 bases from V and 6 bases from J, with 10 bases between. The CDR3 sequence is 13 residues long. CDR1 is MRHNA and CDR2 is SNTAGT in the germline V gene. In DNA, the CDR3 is TGTGCCAGCAGTGACCGTCGGGGGTCTGAAGCTTTCTTT. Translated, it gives CASSDRRGSEAFF.

CDR3: CASSLGQGTPYGYTF. CDR3 DNA: TGTGCCAGCAGCTTGGGACAGGGGACCCCCTATGGCTACACCTTC. The genes are TRBV7-9 and TRBJ1-2; TRBD1 matches at 10 bases. The V gene's germline CDR1 is SEHNR and CDR2 FQNEAQ (reference sequence). With 3 bases clipped from V and 4 bases from J, the junction kept 5 bases outside the gene matches. The CDR3 spans 15 residues.

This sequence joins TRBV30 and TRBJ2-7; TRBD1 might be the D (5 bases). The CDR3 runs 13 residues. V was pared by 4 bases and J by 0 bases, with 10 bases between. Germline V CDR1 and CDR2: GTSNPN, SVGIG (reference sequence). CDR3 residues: CAWNTDTSYEQYF. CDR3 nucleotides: TGTGCCTGGAACACGGACACCTCCTACGAGCAGTACTTC. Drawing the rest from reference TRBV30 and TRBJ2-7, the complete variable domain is SQTIHQWPATLVQPVGSPLSLECTVEGTSNPNLYWYRQAAGRGLQLLFYSVGIGQISSEVPQNLSASRPQDRQFILSSKKLLLSDSGFYLCAWNTDTSYEQYFGPGTRLTVT.

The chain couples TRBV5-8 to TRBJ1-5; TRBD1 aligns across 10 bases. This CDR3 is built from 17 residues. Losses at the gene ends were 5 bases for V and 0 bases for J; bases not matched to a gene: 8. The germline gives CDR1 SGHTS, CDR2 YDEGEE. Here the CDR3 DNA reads TGTGCCAGCAGGCGCCCGGGACAGGGGATTAGCAATCAGCCCCAGCATTTT. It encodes CASRRPGQGISNQPQHF.

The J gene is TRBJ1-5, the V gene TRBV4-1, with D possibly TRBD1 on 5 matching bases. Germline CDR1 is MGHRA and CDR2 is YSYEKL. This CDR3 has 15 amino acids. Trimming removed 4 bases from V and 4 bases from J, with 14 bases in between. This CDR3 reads CASSRDRGLNQPQHF. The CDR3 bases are TGCGCCAGCAGCCGGGACCGGGGTTTGAATCAGCCCCAGCATTTT.